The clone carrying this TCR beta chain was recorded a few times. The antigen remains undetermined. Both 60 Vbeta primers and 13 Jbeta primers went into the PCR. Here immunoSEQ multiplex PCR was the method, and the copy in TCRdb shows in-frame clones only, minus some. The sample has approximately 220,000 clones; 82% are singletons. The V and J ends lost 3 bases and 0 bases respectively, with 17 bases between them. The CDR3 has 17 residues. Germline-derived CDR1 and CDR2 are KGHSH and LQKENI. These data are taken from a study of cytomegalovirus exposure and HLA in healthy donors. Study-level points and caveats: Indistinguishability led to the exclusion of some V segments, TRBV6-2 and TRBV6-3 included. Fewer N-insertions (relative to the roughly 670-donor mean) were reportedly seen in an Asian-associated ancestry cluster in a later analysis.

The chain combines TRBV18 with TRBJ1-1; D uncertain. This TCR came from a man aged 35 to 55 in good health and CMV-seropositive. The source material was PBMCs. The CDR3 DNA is TGTGCCAGCTCACCGATGTCAGCGGGGTCCGTGAACACTGAAGCTTTCTTT. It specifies CASSPMSAGSVNTEAFF. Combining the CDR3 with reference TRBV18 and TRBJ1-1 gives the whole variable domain NAGVMQNPRHLVRRRGQEARLRCSPMKGHSHVYWYRQLPEEGLKFMVYLQKENIIDESGMPKERFSAEFPKEGPSILRIQQVVRGDSAAYFCASSPMSAGSVNTEAFFGQGTRLTVV.